This TCR beta chain was identified in a study of regulatory T cells in long-lasting Graves disease. The TCR beta library used iRepertoire HTBI primers with Arm-PCR amplification of CDR3. In the authors' methods: Looking across samples, the authors found approximately 60 TRBV and 12 to 15 TRBJ segments. TCRdb independently ran MiXCR on the multiplex PCR reads; one entry per CDR3 protein. The V and J calls were not made by the authors but by TCRdb's processing. The sample yields hundreds of thousands of distinct CDR3 sequences, around 11% seen once. Per germline, CDR1 DFQATT and CDR2 SNEGSKA (reference sequence). The CDR3 extends over 13 amino acids. Trimming stripped 7 bases from V and 8 bases from J, with 19 bases between. This clonotype was counted a few times. Time point: newly diagnosed GD, antithyroid drugs for less than 3 months. Extracted PBMC RNA gave rise to the TCR library. These records were also assigned to another study, of T cells in Graves' hyperthyroidism and ophthalmopathy. From that report: First-round RT-PCR with HTBI primers amplified the TCR CDR3 region. Blood held most thyroid clonotypes expanded above 0.001 frequency.

The chain links TRBV20-1 to TRBJ2-3; tentatively, D is TRBD2 (7 bases). The sample here was peripheral blood mononuclear cells (PBMCs), taken at new diagnosis, from a patient treated with antithyroid drugs. The TCR was taken from a woman in her twenties or thirties with Graves disease. The CDR3 spells CSGEGGSGATQYF. The CDR3 nucleotides read TGCAGTGGGGAGGGGGGGAGCGGAGCTACGCAGTATTTT.